Presented here are 15 T cell receptor beta chains from one specimen sequenced in a study of cytomegalovirus exposure and HLA in healthy donors. Primers included in the PCR were 60 Vbeta and 13 Jbeta primers. This table comes from immunoSEQ multiplex PCR, and its TCRdb copy is limited to in-frame clones, with some not included. This sample yields tens of thousands of clones, of which about 81% are seen a single time; about 3% belongs to the top ten. Sequencing was done on a sample of PBMCs. All receptors derive from a woman in her 40s in good health and CMV-seronegative.

CDR3 coding DNA: TGTGCCAGCAGCTACCGGGACAGGCTATGCTCATCCTGTGGCTACACCTTC. It is translated as CASSYRDRLCSSCGYTF. The rearrangement links TRBV28 to TRBJ1-2; 8 nucleotides agree with TRBD1. The germline gives CDR1 MDHEN, CDR2 SYDVKM. The J segment lost 7 bases and the V segment lost 6 bases, leaving 19 bases of the junction unmatched. The CDR3 totals 17 residues.

The chain employs TRBV30 and TRBJ2-7, with D possibly being TRBD1 (6 bases). Deletions cut 5 bases from V and 3 bases from J, with 17 bases between. The CDR3 length is 14 residues. From germline, CDR1 is GTSNPN and CDR2 SVGIG (reference sequence). In DNA form, the CDR3 reads TGTGCCTGGCACCCCCGGACAGCAGACTACGAGCAGTACTTC. Translating gives CAWHPRTADYEQYF.

V usage is TRBV28 and J usage is TRBJ1-5; the match to TRBD1 covers 7 bases. Germline lookup yields CDR1 MDHEN and CDR2 SYDVKM. V lost 11 bases, J lost 1 base, and 2 bases stayed unmatched. The CDR3 runs to 12 residues. CDR3 sequence: CAEQGSNQPQHF. Here the CDR3 DNA reads TGTGCCGAACAGGGGAGCAATCAGCCCCAGCATTTT.

This clone was detected once. This chain joins TRBV29-1 and TRBJ2-1; 8 positions match TRBD2. Germline V gene lookup returns CDR1 SQVTM and CDR2 ANQGSEA. V lost 7 bases and J lost 4; bases outside the gene matches: 9. This CDR3 has 14 amino acids. CDR3 sequence: CSAGGGTGYNEQFF. DNA for the CDR3: TGCAGCGCCGGGGGGGGGACTGGTTACAATGAGCAGTTCTTC.

This clone has just a few counts. The chain has TRBV2 and TRBJ1-5; D is unresolved. This CDR3 contains 14 residues. V dropped 6 bases and J dropped 7 bases, with 16 bases sitting between them. Germline V lookup: CDR1 SNHLY, CDR2 FYNNEI. CDR3 sequence reads: CASSLKEGGQPQHF. Here the CDR3 DNA reads TGTGCCAGCAGCTTGAAGGAGGGTGGACAGCCCCAGCATTTT.

J is TRBJ2-1 and V is TRBV7-7, with TRBD2 matching over 9 bases. CDR3 length: 13 amino acids. J gave up 10 bases and V 5 bases, and 6 bases lay outside the gene matches. Germline assignment: CDR1 SSHAT and CDR2 FNYEAQ (reference sequence). The CDR3 sequence is CASSPLAGLEQFF. CDR3 in DNA: TGTGCCAGCAGCCCACTAGCGGGTTTAGAGCAGTTCTTC. The full variable domain, completed using reference TRBV7-7 and TRBJ2-1, is GAGVSQSPRYKVTKRGQDVTLRCDPISSHATLYWYQQALGQGPEFLTYFNYEAQPDKSGLPSDRFSAERPEGSISTLTIQRTEQRDSAMYRCASSPLAGLEQFFGPGTRLTVL.

The V call is TRBV9, the J call TRBJ1-2; D gene ambiguous. Germline V gene data show CDR1 as SGDLS and CDR2 as YYNGEE. The V and J ends lost 0 bases and 8 bases respectively, with 11 bases between them. The CDR3 extends over 13 amino acids. CDR3 sequence: CASSVGERNGYTF. The CDR3 bases are TGTGCCAGCAGCGTAGGAGAAAGAAACGGCTACACCTTC.

The gene calls are TRBV9 and TRBJ2-2, with TRBD1 matching over 7 bases. Germline CDR1 is SGDLS and CDR2 is YYNGEE. The junction had 8 bases not matched to a gene; V was cut back by 4 bases and J by 5 bases. The CDR3 runs 15 residues. The CDR3 loop is CASSSSGTETGELFF. DNA for the CDR3: TGTGCCAGCAGCTCCTCGGGGACAGAGACCGGGGAGCTGTTTTTT. The entire variable domain, with the rest obtained from reference TRBV9 and TRBJ2-2, is as follows: DSGVTQTPKHLITATGQRVTLRCSPRSGDLSVYWYQQSLDQGLQFLIQYYNGEERAKGNILERFSAQQFPDLHSELNLSSLELGDSALYFCASSSSGTETGELFFGEGSRLTVL.

This clone occurred a few times. The J gene is TRBJ2-7, the V gene TRBV6-1; 11 nucleotides agree with TRBD1. This CDR3 has 14 amino acids. V shed 4 bases, J shed 3 bases, and the junction held 2 bases outside the gene matches. Germline values: CDR1 MNHNS, CDR2 SASEGT. The CDR3, as DNA: TGTGCCAGCAGTGCCGGGACAGGGGGCTACGAGCAGTACTTC. This translates into CASSAGTGGYEQYF.

The rearrangement joins TRBV6-1 to TRBJ2-3; 8 bases align to TRBD1. This CDR3 has 16 residues. V lost 1 base and J lost 1; bases outside the gene matches: 4. From germline, CDR1 is MNHNS and CDR2 SASEGT. CDR3 sequence (DNA): TGTGCCAGCAGTGAAGGGCGGGGACAGGGCACAGATACGCAGTATTTT. Translating it yields CASSEGRGQGTDTQYF.

The gene calls are TRBV28 and TRBJ2-6; no definite D call. CDR3 size: 16 residues. CDR1 is MDHEN, CDR2 SYDVKM, per germline. Trimming pared 4 bases from V and 0 bases from J, leaving 10 bases between. The CDR3 DNA follows: TGTGCCAGCAGTTCTCCGGGTTTCTCTGGGGCCAACGTCCTGACTTTC. Its protein is CASSSPGFSGANVLTF.

This clone was seen a single time. The CDR3 reads CASTDRQRGKQFF. CDR3 bases: TGTGCCAGCACCGATCGACAGCGGGGAAAGCAGTTCTTC. The chain couples TRBV27 to TRBJ2-1, with 7 bases identical to TRBD2. Germline CDR1 MNHEY, CDR2 SMNVEV (reference sequence). This CDR3 has 13 residues. Trimming at V came to 7 bases and at J to 11 bases, leaving 11 bases not matched to a gene.

This chain connects TRBV6-4 to TRBJ2-1; tentative D call: TRBD2 (6 bases). The CDR3 consists of 14 residues. V was pared by 4 bases and J by 8 bases, with 15 bases between. Germline V CDR1 and CDR2: MRHNA, SNTAGT. The CDR3 protein is CASSGTSFIHEQFF. DNA for the CDR3: TGTGCCAGCAGTGGTACTAGCTTTATCCATGAGCAGTTCTTC.

This clone was seen a single time. V and J are TRBV28 and TRBJ2-7; possible D gene TRBD2, 5 bases. The ends were cut back, 3 bases at V and 3 bases at J, with 33 bases in the middle. This CDR3 has 21 residues. Germline loops: CDR1 MDHEN, CDR2 SYDVKM. CDR3 loop: CASSFPRTEPRVRFLFYEQYF. The CDR3 nucleotides read TGTGCCAGCAGTTTCCCCAGGACGGAGCCGAGGGTTAGGTTTCTCTTCTACGAGCAGTACTTC.

The chain combines TRBV15 with TRBJ2-7; D is possibly TRBD1 (5 bases). The CDR3 runs 16 residues. Germline V gene data show CDR1 as LNHNV and CDR2 as YYDKDF (reference sequence). V lost 8 bases and J 6 bases, leaving 26 bases between the germline ends. The DNA of the CDR3 is TGTGCCACCTGGACATCCCTGCGATCAGCGTTGGTCGAGCAGTACTTC. Translated, it gives CATWTSLRSALVEQYF.